A single sample gave rise to the 8 T cell receptor beta chains below, sequenced in a study of blood T cell repertoires in COVID-19. Profiling relied on immunoSEQ multiplex PCR, and the TCRdb table lists in-frame clones only, not all of them. Of 250,000 or so clones in the sample, 80% to 85% were seen once. Material: peripheral blood. All receptors derive from a woman aged 35 to 49 who had recovered from COVID-19.

The chain is built from TRBV5-1 and TRBJ2-7; maybe TRBD1 (6 bases). The V and J ends lost 4 bases and 7 bases respectively, with 15 bases between them. The CDR3 is made up of 13 amino acids. Germline V gene sequence: CDR1 SGHRS, CDR2 YFSETQ. In DNA, the CDR3 is TGCGCCAGCAGCCCCAAGGACAGTAGGGAGCAGTACTTC. This codes for CASSPKDSREQYF.

This chain uses TRBV13 with TRBJ2-2, with D hard to call. Trimming took off 5 bases at V and 0 bases at J, with 10 bases between the two ends. The germline V gene has CDR1 PRHDT and CDR2 FYEKMQ (reference sequence). The CDR3 has 15 residues. The CDR3 coding sequence is TGTGCCAGCAGCAGCGTTTACGCGAACACCGGGGAGCTGTTTTTT. Its protein product is CASSSVYANTGELFF.

CDR3 DNA: TGTGCCAGCAGCTTAGAAGGCTGGGACACGACGAACACCGGGGAGCTGTTTTTT. Its translation is CASSLEGWDTTNTGELFF. The chain recombines TRBV13 with TRBJ2-2; D is possibly TRBD1 (6 bases). The CDR3 has 18 residues. Germline V CDR1 and CDR2: PRHDT, FYEKMQ (reference sequence). V was shortened by 1 base and J by 0 bases, with 15 bases between the two germline ends.

The chain couples TRBV6-5 to TRBJ2-7; 7 nucleotides line up with TRBD1. Germline V CDR1 and CDR2: MNHEY, SVGAGI. V lost 8 bases and J lost 2; bases outside the gene matches: 6. This CDR3 comprises 13 residues. CDR3 residues: CASLGQETYEQYF. In nucleotides, the CDR3 is TGTGCCAGCCTCGGACAGGAGACCTACGAGCAGTACTTC.

The chain employs TRBV11-3 and TRBJ2-5; D remains unclear. The CDR3 extends over 13 amino acids. V gave up 1 base and J gave up 0 bases, with 3 bases separating them. Looked up from germline, CDR1 is SGHNT and CDR2 is YENEEA. In DNA, the CDR3 is TGTGCCAGCAGCTTAGCCAACCAAGAGACCCAGTACTTC. It encodes CASSLANQETQYF.

The chain recombines TRBV2 with TRBJ2-3, with no clear D. Deletions cut 5 bases from V and 0 bases from J, with 6 bases between. Germline V gives CDR1 SNHLY, CDR2 FYNNEI. This CDR3 has 13 amino acids. The CDR3 is CASSSQSTDTQYF. CDR3 coding DNA: TGTGCCAGCAGTTCCCAGAGCACAGATACGCAGTATTTT.

This chain uses TRBV6-5 with TRBJ2-1; tentative D call: TRBD2 (6 bases). This CDR3 is built from 12 residues. Germline V gives CDR1 MNHEY, CDR2 SVGAGI. The V gene lost 6 bases and the J gene lost 9 bases, with 12 bases spanning the gap. The CDR3 DNA follows: TGTGCCAGCAGCCCCCCGGGACTTGAGCAGTTCTTC. Residues: CASSPPGLEQFF.

This chain joins TRBV5-6 and TRBJ1-2, with D possibly matching TRBD1 (5 bases). The CDR3 loop spans 17 amino acids. Deletions cut 0 bases from V and 9 bases from J, with 24 bases between. In germline, CDR1 is SGHDT, CDR2 YYEEEE. CDR3: CASSLGGTGASMLSYTF. Written as DNA, the CDR3 is TGTGCCAGCAGCTTGGGGGGCACAGGTGCCTCTATGTTGAGCTACACCTTC.